A single sample is the source of the 31 T cell receptor beta chains below, sequenced in a study of shared clonotypes between healthy human individuals. Sequencing used immunoSEQ multiplex PCR; TCRdb keeps in-frame clones, though not all of them. Here the sample spans around 2,000,000 clones, 85% to 95% being singletons. The sample comprised naive CD4+ T cells sorted from blood. The subset denotes: CD45RA+ positively selected. Source of these receptors: a man younger than 30 in good health.

To note about this clone: A much larger clone lies one base from this, so it may be a read error. Here the CDR3 omits its conserved ending phenylalanine or tryptophan, so a read error is the likely source. The CDR3 DNA sequence: TGTGCCAGCAGCTTAAACAGGGCTTCTACTGAAGCTTTCTCT. It specifies CASSLNRASTEAFS. The chain combines TRBV7-2 with TRBJ1-1; possible D gene TRBD1, 6 bases. This CDR3 has 14 residues. The V and J ends lost 2 bases and 5 bases respectively, with 12 bases between them. CDR1 is SGHTA, CDR2 FQGNSA, per germline.

In the case of this clone: Its ends do not fully match the called genes, so a read error is possible. The rearrangement joins TRBV7-7 to TRBJ2-1, with a weak D call TRBD2 (6 bases). The germline V gene encodes CDR1 SSHAT and CDR2 FNYEAQ (reference sequence). This CDR3 contains 14 residues. The CDR3 sequence is CASSLGPSVGEQFF. CDR3 coding DNA: TGTGCTAGCAGCTTGGGTCCTAGCGTCGGTGAGCAGTTCTTC.

The CDR3 sequence is CASSLGTGGTDTQYF. The CDR3 bases are TGTGCCAGCAGCTTAGGGACAGGGGGCACAGATACGCAGTATTTT. V usage is TRBV11-2 and J usage is TRBJ2-3; 9 nucleotides match TRBD1. Trimming took 1 base from V and 1 from J; bases not matched to a gene: 0. Germline CDR1 is SGHAT and CDR2 is FQNNGV. The CDR3 is 15 amino acids.

This chain uses TRBV7-2 with TRBJ1-1; 7 bases match TRBD1. Per the germline V gene, CDR1 is SGHTA and CDR2 is FQGNSA. V lost 3 bases, J lost 1 base, and 5 bases stayed unmatched. This CDR3 comprises 15 residues. In nucleotides, the CDR3 is TGTGCCAGCAGCTTTCCGACAGGGAAGAACACTGAAGCTTTCTTT. Amino acids: CASSFPTGKNTEAFF. Filled out from reference TRBV7-2 and TRBJ1-1, the complete variable domain reads GAGVSQSPSNKVTEKGKDVELRCDPISGHTALYWYRQSLGQGLEFLIYFQGNSAPDKSGLPSDRFSAERTGGSVSTLTIQRTQQEDSAVYLCASSFPTGKNTEAFFGQGTRLTVV.

The genes are TRBV5-1 and TRBJ2-5; 13 positions agree with TRBD2. This CDR3 is built from 16 residues. Germline CDR1 reads SGHRS; CDR2 reads YFSETQ. After removal of 4 bases from V and 0 bases from J, the junction contained 3 bases not matched to a gene. The DNA for the CDR3 is TGCGCCAGCAGCCCGACTAGCGGGGGGCACCAAGAGACCCAGTACTTC. Amino acids: CASSPTSGGHQETQYF.

A single count supports this clone. The rearrangement joins TRBV6-5 to TRBJ1-5; 9 bases fit TRBD1. The ends lost 6 bases at V and 3 bases at J; junction bases unmatched: 6. Germline CDR1 is MNHEY and CDR2 is SVGAGI. The CDR3 is 15 residues long. In nucleotides, the CDR3 is TGTGCCAGCAGCCGGGACAGGGCATTCAATCAGCCCCAGCATTTT. Protein: CASSRDRAFNQPQHF.

The chain recombines TRBV5-1 with TRBJ2-5, with TRBD2 matching over 11 bases. Germline V CDR1 and CDR2: SGHRS, YFSETQ. V shed 4 bases and J 1 base; nucleotides not matched to a gene: 6. The CDR3 loop spans 16 amino acids. The CDR3 nucleotides are TGCGCCAGCAGCGGGACTAGCGGCTCCCGCCAAGAGACCCAGTACTTC. It yields the protein CASSGTSGSRQETQYF.

As regards this clone: The junction departs from germline at one end; a sequencing error may be responsible. The CDR3 sequence is CASSVAGTRVTGELFF. For the CDR3, the DNA is TGTGCCAGCAGCGTAGCCGGGACTAGAGTCACCGGGGAGCTGTTTTTT. This chain joins TRBV7-8 and TRBJ2-2; TRBD2 matches at 8 bases. The CDR3 covers 16 residues. Germline assignment: CDR1 SGHVS and CDR2 FQNEAQ.

The rearrangement joins TRBV19 to TRBJ2-3; 9 bases are a match to TRBD2. The V gene end was trimmed by 6 bases and the J gene end by 0 bases; junction bases not matched to a gene: 4. CDR3 length: 15 residues. CDR1 LNHDA and CDR2 SQIVND come from the germline V gene (reference sequence). This chain's CDR3 is CASRETSGSTDTQYF. For the CDR3, the DNA is TGTGCCAGTAGAGAGACTAGCGGTAGCACAGATACGCAGTATTTT.

Comment on this clone: Other DNA sequences in the sample encode the same CDR3. The chain links TRBV11-3 to TRBJ2-7, with 10 bases matching TRBD1. Germline loops: CDR1 SGHNT, CDR2 YENEEA. Unmatched junction bases numbered 4, after V lost 5 bases and J lost 6 bases. The CDR3 is made up of 13 amino acids. CDR3 residues: CASSRDRGGEQYF. CDR3 in DNA: TGTGCCAGCAGCCGGGACAGGGGAGGCGAGCAGTACTTC.

The J gene is TRBJ2-7, the V gene TRBV30; no clear D. This CDR3 spans 14 amino acids. Germline V gives CDR1 GTSNPN, CDR2 SVGIG (reference sequence). The ends were cut back, 2 bases at V and 1 base at J, with 12 bases in the middle. For the CDR3, the DNA is TGTGCCTGGAGTCCGACCCTCCTATCCTACGAGCAGTACTTC. This encodes CAWSPTLLSYEQYF.

This clone was seen just once. The chain couples TRBV7-9 to TRBJ1-5; the match to TRBD1 covers 8 bases. Germline V CDR1 and CDR2: SEHNR, FQNEAQ (reference sequence). The CDR3 has 17 amino acids. The junction had 9 bases not matched to a gene; V was cut back by 5 bases and J by 0 bases. The CDR3 bases are TGTGCCAGCAGCGATGGACAGGGCGGGTATAGCAATCAGCCCCAGCATTTT. This translates into CASSDGQGGYSNQPQHF. Combining the CDR3 with reference TRBV7-9 and TRBJ1-5 gives the whole variable domain DTGVSQNPRHKITKRGQNVTFRCDPISEHNRLYWYRQTLGQGPEFLTYFQNEAQLEKSRLLSDRFSAERPKGSFSTLEIQRTEQGDSAMYLCASSDGQGGYSNQPQHFGDGTRLSIL.

DNA for the CDR3: TGTGCCAGCAGTCTAAACAGGGCTGGTGGCTACACCTTC. Encoded protein: CASSLNRAGGYTF. The V and J genes are TRBV28 and TRBJ1-2, with D perhaps TRBD1 (6 bases). The V gene lost 5 bases and the J gene lost 7 bases, with 14 bases spanning the gap. This CDR3 region has 13 residues. Looked up from germline, CDR1 is MDHEN and CDR2 is SYDVKM.

The chain is built from TRBV27 and TRBJ2-7; 7 bases map to TRBD1. V lost 5 bases to trimming and J lost 6 bases; unmatched junction nucleotides: 10. Germline CDR1 is MNHEY and CDR2 is SMNVEV (reference sequence). This CDR3 has 14 amino acids. CDR3 nucleotide sequence: TGTGCCAGCAGTCTCGGGACAGACATCGGCGAGCAGTACTTC. This gives the protein CASSLGTDIGEQYF.

Here the CDR3 DNA reads TGTGCCGCCCAAGCAGGGGAAAGAAACACCATATATTTT. Translated, it gives CAAQAGERNTIYF. The J gene is TRBJ1-3, the V gene TRBV5-4, with D possibly being TRBD1 (6 bases). There are 13 residues in the CDR3. Germline CDR1 is SGHNT and CDR2 is YYREEE (reference sequence). Trimming cost V 10 bases and J 5 bases, with 16 bases left between them.

CDR3 loop: CASSHTSGDTEAFF. The CDR3 DNA follows: TGTGCCAGCTCACACACCTCGGGGGACACTGAAGCTTTCTTT. J is TRBJ1-1 and V is TRBV18; D possibly corresponds to TRBD1 (5 bases). CDR1 is KGHSH, CDR2 LQKENI, per germline. This CDR3 spans 14 amino acids. Trimming shortened V by 4 bases and J by 3 bases, and 12 bases separated the two germline ends. Full variable domain (remainder filled in from reference TRBV18 and TRBJ1-1): NAGVMQNPRHLVRRRGQEARLRCSPMKGHSHVYWYRQLPEEGLKFMVYLQKENIIDESGMPKERFSAEFPKEGPSILRIQQVVRGDSAAYFCASSHTSGDTEAFFGQGTRLTVV.

This clone has a single count. One end of the junction fails to match germline, which may point to a read error. This chain uses TRBV6-1 with TRBJ1-2, with 7 bases that match TRBD1. From germline, CDR1 is MNHNS and CDR2 SASEGT. This CDR3 has 13 residues. The CDR3 DNA reads TGTGCCAGCAGTGAAATCGGCAGGGGGACGTTAGACTTC. Translating it yields CASSEIGRGTLDF.

Note on this clone: The sample contains more than one DNA sequence encoding this CDR3. The genes are TRBV5-1 and TRBJ2-3; D is undetermined. Germline V gives CDR1 SGHRS, CDR2 YFSETQ. V dropped 4 bases and J dropped 2 bases, with 5 bases sitting between them. CDR3 length: 12 amino acids. The CDR3 spells CASSLSTDTQYF. The CDR3 coding sequence is TGCGCCAGCAGCCTCTCCACAGATACGCAGTATTTT.

The rearrangement uses TRBV6-5 and TRBJ1-2; D unresolved. Germline CDR1 and CDR2: MNHEY and SVGAGI. The CDR3 is 13 amino acids. V lost 0 bases to trimming and J lost 8 bases, with 10 bases between them. The CDR3 nucleotides are TGTGCCAGCAGTTACTCCCTTTTGAGGGGCTACACCTTC. Protein product: CASSYSLLRGYTF.

V usage is TRBV23-1 and J usage is TRBJ2-7; the match to TRBD1 covers 9 bases. TRBV23-1 falls under the ORF class, with uncertain function. The V segment lost 5 bases and the J segment 5 bases; nucleotides outside the gene matches: 19. The CDR3 is made up of 18 amino acids. The chain's CDR3 is CASSGYTQGATIKDEQYF. Written as DNA, the CDR3 is TGCGCCAGCAGTGGATACACACAGGGGGCGACGATAAAGGACGAGCAGTACTTC.

In nucleotides, the CDR3 is TGTGCCAGCAGTTTTGGTATCGGGGGGGCTCGGTGGGAGCAGTTCTTC. Translation gives CASSFGIGGARWEQFF. The chain has TRBV27 and TRBJ2-1; the match to TRBD2 covers 8 bases. The germline CDR1 and CDR2 sequences are MNHEY and SMNVEV (reference sequence). CDR3 length equals 16 residues. V was clipped by 3 bases and J by 10 bases; unmatched bases: 14.

The rearrangement links TRBV7-9 to TRBJ2-3; 11 bases agree with TRBD2. The trim removed 5 bases at V and 2 bases at J, leaving 6 bases unmatched. From germline, CDR1 is SEHNR and CDR2 FQNEAQ (reference sequence). This CDR3 is built from 16 residues. In nucleotides, the CDR3 is TGTGCCAGCAGCCCCGGGACTAGCGGATACACAGATACGCAGTATTTT. Amino acid sequence: CASSPGTSGYTDTQYF.

The rearrangement links TRBV6-6 to TRBJ1-1; D is uncertain. The germline V and J ends were trimmed by 5 bases and 3 bases, with 10 bases remaining between them. From germline, CDR1 is MNHNY and CDR2 SVGAGI (reference sequence). The CDR3 runs to 13 residues. This chain's CDR3 is CASSRGGHTEAFF. Here the CDR3 DNA reads TGTGCCAGCAGTCGGGGTGGGCACACTGAAGCTTTCTTT.

With regard to this clone: Just one base apart from a much larger clone, this may be a read error. The chain links TRBV5-6 to TRBJ2-7, with D possibly matching TRBD2 (6 bases). V dropped 7 bases and J dropped 2 bases, with 16 bases sitting between them. Germline CDR1 SGHDT, CDR2 YYEEEE. The CDR3 runs to 14 residues. The CDR3 spells CASGPGRGTYEQYF. In nucleotides, the CDR3 is TGTGCCAGCGGTCCGGGACGGGGGACCTACGAGCAGTACTTC.

This chain links TRBV7-2 with TRBJ1-1; no clear D. Germline V gene data show CDR1 as SGHTA and CDR2 as FQGNSA. The CDR3 runs to 11 residues. The V end was cut by 7 bases, the J end by 0 bases, with 3 bases between. Here the CDR3 reads CASTLNTEAFF. The CDR3 DNA is TGTGCCAGCACACTGAACACTGAAGCTTTCTTT.

With respect to this clone: Different DNA sequences within this sample yield the same CDR3. The rearrangement joins TRBV18 to TRBJ2-7, with TRBD1 matching 7 bases. V dropped 4 bases and J dropped 2; count of bases not matched to a gene: 2. This CDR3 has 13 residues. The germline V gene has CDR1 KGHSH and CDR2 LQKENI. The CDR3 is CASSLGTAYEQYF. Here the CDR3 DNA reads TGTGCCAGCTCACTAGGGACAGCCTACGAGCAGTACTTC. The complete variable domain, with remaining parts taken from reference TRBV18 and TRBJ2-7, reads NAGVMQNPRHLVRRRGQEARLRCSPMKGHSHVYWYRQLPEEGLKFMVYLQKENIIDESGMPKERFSAEFPKEGPSILRIQQVVRGDSAAYFCASSLGTAYEQYFGPGTRLTVT.

The genes are TRBV9 and TRBJ2-3, with 12 nucleotides matching TRBD1. In germline, CDR1 is SGDLS, CDR2 YYNGEE. The CDR3 contains 18 residues. V trimming: 6 bases; J trimming: 3 bases; junction bases outside the gene matches: 14. In nucleotides, the CDR3 is TGTGCCAGCACCAAAAGGGACAGGGGGCAACCCGGGACAGATACGCAGTATTTT. Its translation: CASTKRDRGQPGTDTQYF.

The genes are TRBV10-3 and TRBJ1-1; TRBD1 agrees at 9 bases. The CDR3 runs 13 residues. Germline assignment: CDR1 ENHRY and CDR2 SYGVKD. Losses at the gene ends were 9 bases for V and 7 bases for J; bases not matched to a gene: 9. The CDR3 DNA reads TGTGCCATAAAAGGGACAGGGCCCCTTGAAGCTTTCTTT. Its translation is CAIKGTGPLEAFF.

The chain couples TRBV19 to TRBJ1-2; 10 bases are shared with TRBD1. This CDR3 region has 15 residues. V dropped 5 bases and J dropped 4; count of bases not matched to a gene: 7. CDR1 LNHDA and CDR2 SQIVND come from the germline V gene (reference sequence). Written as DNA, the CDR3 is TGTGCCAGTAGTGCCCGGGACAGGGGCCTCTATGGCTACACCTTC. Translation: CASSARDRGLYGYTF.

Regarding this clone: Other DNA sequences in the sample encode the same CDR3. The J gene is TRBJ2-5, the V gene TRBV29-1, with 8 bases that match TRBD1. The germline V gene encodes CDR1 SQVTM and CDR2 ANQGSEA. The CDR3 extends over 12 amino acids. After removal of 6 bases from V and 5 bases from J, the junction contained 5 bases not matched to a gene. The CDR3 DNA sequence: TGCAGCGTCGACAGGGGCTTGGAGACCCAGTACTTC. Its protein is CSVDRGLETQYF.

The genes are TRBV5-1 and TRBJ2-3, with D possibly being TRBD2 (6 bases). The length of the CDR3 is 15 residues. Germline V gene data show CDR1 as SGHRS and CDR2 as YFSETQ. Trimming left V 4 bases short and J 0 bases short, with 12 bases between. CDR3: CASSAGLPSTDTQYF. The CDR3 DNA reads TGCGCCAGCAGCGCCGGACTACCCAGCACAGATACGCAGTATTTT. Full variable domain (rest looked up from reference TRBV5-1 and TRBJ2-3): KAGVTQTPRYLIKTRGQQVTLSCSPISGHRSVSWYQQTPGQGLQFLFEYFSETQRNKGNFPGRFSGRQFSNSRSEMNVSTLELGDSALYLCASSAGLPSTDTQYFGPGTRLTVL.